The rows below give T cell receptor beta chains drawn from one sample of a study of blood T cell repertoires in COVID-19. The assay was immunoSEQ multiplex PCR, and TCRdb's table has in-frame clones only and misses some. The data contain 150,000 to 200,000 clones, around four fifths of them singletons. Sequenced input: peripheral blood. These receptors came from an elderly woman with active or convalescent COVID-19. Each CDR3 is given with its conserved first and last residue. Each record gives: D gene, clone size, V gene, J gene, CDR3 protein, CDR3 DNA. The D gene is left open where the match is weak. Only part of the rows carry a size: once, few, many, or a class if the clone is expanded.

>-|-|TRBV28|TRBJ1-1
CASSVSNTEAFF
TGTGCCAGCAGTGTCTCGAACACTGAAGCTTTCTTT
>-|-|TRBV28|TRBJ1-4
CASRPPGGLTVF
TGTGCCAGCAGACCCCCGGGGGGCCTAACTGTTTTT
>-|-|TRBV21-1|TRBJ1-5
CASSREDRGKPQHF
TGTGCCAGCAGCAGAGAGGACAGGGGGAAGCCCCAGCATTTT
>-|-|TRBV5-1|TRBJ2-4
CASSLSLAKNIQYF
TGCGCCAGCAGCTTGTCCTTAGCCAAAAACATTCAGTACTTC
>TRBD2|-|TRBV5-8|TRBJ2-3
CASSSELAGGGSTDTQYF
TGTGCCAGCAGCTCCGAATTGGCGGGGGGTGGCAGCACAGATACGCAGTATTTT
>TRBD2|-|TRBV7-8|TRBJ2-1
CASSLVAGGRNEQFF
TGTGCCAGCAGCTTAGTAGCGGGGGGGCGAAATGAGCAGTTCTTC
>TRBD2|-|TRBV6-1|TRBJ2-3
CASSWGGSADTQYF
TGTGCCAGCAGTTGGGGGGGTAGCGCAGATACGCAGTATTTT
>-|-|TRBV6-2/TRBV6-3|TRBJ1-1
CASSGSGGRPGNTEAFF
TGTGCCAGCAGTGGGAGCGGGGGGCGCCCGGGGAACACTGAAGCTTTCTTT
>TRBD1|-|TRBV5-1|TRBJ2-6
CASSRTGATSTSGANVLTF
TGCGCCAGCAGCAGGACAGGGGCTACCTCTACCTCTGGGGCCAACGTCCTGACTTTC
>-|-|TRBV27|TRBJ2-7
CASSFRRSYEQYF
TGTGCCAGCAGTTTCCGGAGATCCTACGAGCAGTACTTC
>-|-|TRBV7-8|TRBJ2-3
CASSPTDTQYF
TGTGCCAGCAGCCCTACAGATACGCAGTATTTT
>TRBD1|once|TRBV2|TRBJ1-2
CASIRDRYGYTF
TGTGCCAGCATCCGGGACAGATATGGCTACACCTTC
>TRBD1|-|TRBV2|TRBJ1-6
CASAFGQGNSPLHF
TGTGCCAGCGCCTTTGGACAGGGAAATTCACCCCTCCACTTT
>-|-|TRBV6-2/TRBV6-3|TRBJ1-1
CASSYSTSEAFF
TGTGCCAGCAGTTACTCCACTAGTGAAGCTTTCTTT
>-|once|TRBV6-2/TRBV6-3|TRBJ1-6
CASSREPLQGRSPLHF
TGTGCCAGCAGCCGGGAACCTTTGCAGGGGCGGTCACCCCTCCACTTT
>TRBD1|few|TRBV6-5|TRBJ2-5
CASSYSGTGVQETQYF
TGTGCCAGCAGTTACTCCGGGACAGGGGTCCAAGAGACCCAGTACTTC
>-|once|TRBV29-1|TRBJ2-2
CSAQGGQNTGELFF
TGCAGCGCTCAGGGCGGTCAGAACACCGGGGAGCTGTTTTTT
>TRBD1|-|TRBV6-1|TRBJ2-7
CASSDGTGSPYEQYF
TGTGCCAGCAGTGACGGGACAGGGTCCCCCTACGAGCAGTACTTC
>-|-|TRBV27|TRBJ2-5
CASRATGWETQYF
TGTGCCAGCAGGGCGACGGGGTGGGAGACCCAGTACTTC
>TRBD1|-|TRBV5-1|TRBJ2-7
CASSKGGTGTYEQYF
TGCGCCAGCAGTAAAGGTGGGACAGGGACCTACGAGCAGTACTTC
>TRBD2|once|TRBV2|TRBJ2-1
CASSEKGLAGVGEQFF
TGTGCCAGCAGCGAAAAAGGACTAGCGGGGGTTGGTGAGCAGTTCTTC
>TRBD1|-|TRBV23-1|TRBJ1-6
CASSPRDRPLPGSPLHF
TGCGCCAGCAGTCCACGGGACAGACCCCTGCCGGGCTCACCCCTCCACTTT
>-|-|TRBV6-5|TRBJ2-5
CASKKSRRETQYF
TGTGCCAGCAAGAAGTCGAGGCGAGAGACCCAGTACTTC
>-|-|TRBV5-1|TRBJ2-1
CASSGTGIDEQFF
TGCGCCAGCAGCGGTACAGGGATCGATGAGCAGTTCTTC
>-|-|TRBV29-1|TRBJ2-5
CSARDTQETQYF
TGCAGCGCACGGGACACACAAGAGACCCAGTACTTC
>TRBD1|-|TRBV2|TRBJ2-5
CASSDKRGRLETQYF
TGTGCCAGCAGTGATAAAAGGGGGCGGTTGGAGACCCAGTACTTC
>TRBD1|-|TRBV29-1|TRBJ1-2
CSVAGTALSPNYGYTF
TGCAGCGTCGCCGGGACAGCGTTGTCCCCTAACTATGGCTACACCTTC
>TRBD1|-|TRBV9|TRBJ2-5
CASSPTGTDQETQYF
TGTGCCAGCAGCCCGACTGGGACAGACCAAGAGACCCAGTACTTC
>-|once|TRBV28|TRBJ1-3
CASSSTASGNTIYF
TGTGCCAGCAGTTCCACAGCCTCTGGAAACACCATATATTTT
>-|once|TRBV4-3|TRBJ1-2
CASSQLLAGAGGYTF
TGCGCCAGCAGCCAACTCCTGGCAGGAGCGGGTGGCTACACCTTC
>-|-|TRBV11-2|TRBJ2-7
CASSLHFFGGSGYEQYF
TGTGCCAGCAGCTTACATTTTTTTGGGGGGTCGGGCTACGAGCAGTACTTC
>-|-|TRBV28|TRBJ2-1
CASSLIPLPGYSYNEQFF
TGTGCCAGCAGTTTAATTCCTCTCCCAGGGTACTCCTACAATGAGCAGTTCTTC
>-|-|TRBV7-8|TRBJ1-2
CASSPGPRGGYTF
TGTGCCAGCAGCCCTGGCCCCAGAGGAGGCTACACCTTC
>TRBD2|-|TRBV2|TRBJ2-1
CASSDGTSGYNEQFF
TGTGCCAGCAGTGACGGGACTAGCGGCTACAATGAGCAGTTCTTC
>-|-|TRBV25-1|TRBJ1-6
CASSETRGSNSPLHF
TGTGCCAGCAGTGAAACAAGGGGAAGTAATTCACCCCTCCACTTT
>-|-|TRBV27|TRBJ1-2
CARGGEMGNYGYTF
TGTGCCAGAGGGGGGGAAATGGGCAACTATGGCTACACCTTC
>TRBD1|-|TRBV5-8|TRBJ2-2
CASRPTWTGRTGELFF
TGTGCCAGCAGACCAACCTGGACAGGGCGTACCGGGGAGCTGTTTTTT
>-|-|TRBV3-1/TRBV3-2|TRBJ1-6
CASSQGALSPLHF
TGTGCCAGCAGCCAGGGGGCTTTATCACCCCTCCACTTT
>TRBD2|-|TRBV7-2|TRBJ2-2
CASSLRVGGTGELFF
TGTGCCAGCAGCTTACGTGTCGGGGGGACCGGGGAGCTGTTTTTT
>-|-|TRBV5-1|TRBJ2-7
CASRKSDREQYF
TGCGCCAGCCGCAAATCCGACAGAGAGCAGTACTTC
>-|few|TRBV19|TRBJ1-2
CASRAGYREGYGYTF
TGTGCCAGTAGGGCGGGATACAGGGAGGGTTATGGCTACACCTTC
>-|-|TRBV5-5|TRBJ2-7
CASSLDGRVGNEQYF
TGTGCCAGCAGCTTGGACGGCAGGGTTGGCAACGAGCAGTACTTC
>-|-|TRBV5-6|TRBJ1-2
CASSLSRDIYGYTF
TGTGCCAGCAGCTTGAGCAGGGACATCTATGGCTACACCTTC
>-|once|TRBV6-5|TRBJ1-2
CASSSVTPGYGYTF
TGTGCCAGCAGTTCGGTTACACCGGGATATGGCTACACCTTC
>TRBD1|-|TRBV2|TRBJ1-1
CASSHAGTGSGGDTEAFF
TGTGCCAGCAGTCACGCCGGGACAGGGAGTGGTGGAGACACTGAAGCTTTCTTT
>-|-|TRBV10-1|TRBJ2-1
CASSESVRGSYNEQFF
TGCGCCAGCAGTGAGTCGGTCAGGGGAAGCTACAATGAGCAGTTCTTC
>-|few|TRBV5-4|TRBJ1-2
CASSFPGGSYGYTF
TGTGCCAGCAGCTTTCCGGGGGGCAGCTATGGCTACACCTTC
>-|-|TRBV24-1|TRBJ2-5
CATSRRGYQETQYF
TGTGCCACCAGTCGTAGGGGGTACCAAGAGACCCAGTACTTC
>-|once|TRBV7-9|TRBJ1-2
CASSGRRAQLYGYTF
TGTGCCAGCAGCGGGAGACGGGCCCAACTCTATGGCTACACCTTC
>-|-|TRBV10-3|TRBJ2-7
CAIRILEEQYF
TGTGCCATCAGGATCCTGGAGGAGCAGTACTTC
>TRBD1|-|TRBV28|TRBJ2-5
CASKTGGSKTQYF
TGTGCCAGCAAGACAGGGGGATCAAAGACCCAGTACTTC
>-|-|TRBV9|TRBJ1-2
CASSVEGQGWYGYTF
TGTGCCAGCAGCGTAGAAGGCCAGGGGTGGTATGGCTACACCTTC
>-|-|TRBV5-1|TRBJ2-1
CASSLLPSDNEQFF
TGCGCCAGCAGCTTGCTCCCGTCGGACAATGAGCAGTTCTTC
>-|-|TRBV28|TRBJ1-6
CASSLLNGNSPLHF
TGTGCCAGCAGTTTATTAAACGGGAATTCACCCCTCCACTTT
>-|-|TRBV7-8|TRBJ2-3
CASSVLRGYTDTQYF
TGTGCCAGCAGCGTTTTGAGAGGATACACAGATACGCAGTATTTT
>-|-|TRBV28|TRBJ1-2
CASSFGQYGYTF
TGTGCCAGCAGTTTTGGTCAGTATGGCTACACCTTC
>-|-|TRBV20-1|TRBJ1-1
CSASGRPRGEAFF
TGCAGTGCTAGTGGCAGGCCCCGCGGGGAAGCTTTCTTT